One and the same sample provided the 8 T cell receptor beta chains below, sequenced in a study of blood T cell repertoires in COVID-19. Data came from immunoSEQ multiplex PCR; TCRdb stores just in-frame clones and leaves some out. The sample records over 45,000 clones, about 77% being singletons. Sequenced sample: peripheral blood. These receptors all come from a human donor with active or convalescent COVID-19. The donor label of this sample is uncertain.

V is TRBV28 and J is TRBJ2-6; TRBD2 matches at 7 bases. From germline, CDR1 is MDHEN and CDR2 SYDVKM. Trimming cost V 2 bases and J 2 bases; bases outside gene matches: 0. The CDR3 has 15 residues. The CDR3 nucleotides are TGTGCCAGCAGTTTAGGGGGGGCTGGGGCCAACGTCCTGACTTTC. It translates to CASSLGGAGANVLTF.

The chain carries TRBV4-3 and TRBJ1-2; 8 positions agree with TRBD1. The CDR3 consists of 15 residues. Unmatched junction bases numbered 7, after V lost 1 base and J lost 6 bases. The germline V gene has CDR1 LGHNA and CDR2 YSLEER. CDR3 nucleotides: TGCGCCAGCAGCCAAGGGGACAGGTTGTTTGATGGCTACACCTTC. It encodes CASSQGDRLFDGYTF.

The CDR3 protein is CASSLRDKNQPQHF. The CDR3 DNA follows: TGTGCCAGCAGTCTCCGGGATAAGAATCAGCCCCAGCATTTT. The chain recombines TRBV2 with TRBJ1-5; the D is unclear. Germline-derived CDR1 and CDR2 are SNHLY and FYNNEI. The V gene lost 5 bases and the J gene lost 4 bases, with 12 bases spanning the gap. The CDR3 spans 14 residues.

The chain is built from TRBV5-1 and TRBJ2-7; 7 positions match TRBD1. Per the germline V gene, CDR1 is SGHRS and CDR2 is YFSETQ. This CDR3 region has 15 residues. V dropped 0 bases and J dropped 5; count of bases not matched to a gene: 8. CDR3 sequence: CASSLETGILHEQYF. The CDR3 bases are TGCGCCAGCAGCTTGGAGACAGGGATTTTGCACGAGCAGTACTTC. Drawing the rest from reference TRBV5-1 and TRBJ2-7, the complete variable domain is KAGVTQTPRYLIKTRGQQVTLSCSPISGHRSVSWYQQTPGQGLQFLFEYFSETQRNKGNFPGRFSGRQFSNSRSEMNVSTLELGDSALYLCASSLETGILHEQYFGPGTRLTVT.

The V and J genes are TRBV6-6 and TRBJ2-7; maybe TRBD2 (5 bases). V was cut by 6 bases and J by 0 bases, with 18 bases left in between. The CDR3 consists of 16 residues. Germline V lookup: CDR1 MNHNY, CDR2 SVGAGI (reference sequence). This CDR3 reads CASSPLGYSVSYEQYF. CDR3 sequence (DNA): TGTGCCAGCAGCCCGCTCGGGTATAGCGTCTCCTACGAGCAGTACTTC.

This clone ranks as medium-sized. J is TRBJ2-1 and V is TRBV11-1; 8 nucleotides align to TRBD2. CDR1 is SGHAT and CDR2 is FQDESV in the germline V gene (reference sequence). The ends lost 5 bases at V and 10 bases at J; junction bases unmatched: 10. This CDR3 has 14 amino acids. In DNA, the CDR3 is TGTGCCAGCAGCCCCGGGAGGGCCGTCGGAGAGCAGTTCTTC. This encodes CASSPGRAVGEQFF.

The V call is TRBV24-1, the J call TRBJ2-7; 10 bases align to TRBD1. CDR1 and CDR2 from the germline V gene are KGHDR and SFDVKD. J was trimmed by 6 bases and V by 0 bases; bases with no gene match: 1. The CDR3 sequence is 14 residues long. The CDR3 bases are TGTGCCACCAGTGATTTGGGGACAGGGGCCGAGCAGTACTTC. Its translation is CATSDLGTGAEQYF.

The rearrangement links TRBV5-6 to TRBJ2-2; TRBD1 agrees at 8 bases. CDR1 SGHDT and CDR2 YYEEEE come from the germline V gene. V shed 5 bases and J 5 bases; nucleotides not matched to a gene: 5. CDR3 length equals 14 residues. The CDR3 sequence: CASSWRQGTGELFF. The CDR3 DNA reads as TGTGCCAGCAGTTGGAGACAGGGGACCGGGGAGCTGTTTTTT.